The present entry profiles one T cell receptor beta chain with its context. What it binds is unknown. The data stem from a study of neoadjuvant nivolumab and ipilimumab in lung cancer. General study points: From pretherapy to surgery, tumor richness and clonality rose with dual therapy.

Germline-derived CDR1 and CDR2 are SQVTM and ANQGSEA. V lost 6 bases to trimming and J lost 2 bases; unmatched junction nucleotides: 9. The CDR3 is 14 residues long. Here immunoSEQ multiplex PCR was the method, and the copy in TCRdb shows in-frame clones only, minus some. This table holds some 25,000 clones, approximately 80% found once. This receptor was taken from an adult with non-small cell lung cancer. The sequenced sample was tumor tissue, obtained after neoadjuvant nivolumab, alone or with ipilimumab, at or shortly before surgery. The rearrangement links TRBV29-1 to TRBJ2-5; 7 nucleotides align to TRBD1. The CDR3 reads CSVQQGLLQETQYF. Written as DNA, the CDR3 is TGCAGCGTCCAACAGGGGTTACTACAAGAGACCCAGTACTTC.